A selection of T cell receptor beta chains follows, all from one sample in a study of Tregs in tolerant kidney transplant recipients. The data were produced by immunoSEQ multiplex PCR, yet TCRdb's version contains in-frame clones alone and is incomplete. The table lists some 11,000 clones, around 91% of them singletons. These TCRs' antigens remain unknown. The material was Tregs from blood cultured with allogeneic cells, obtained before the transplant. Receptors were obtained from a human patient who received a combined kidney and bone marrow transplant. Both conserved end residues are part of each CDR3. A D gene is named only where the DNA matches it firmly. Clone size is stated in some rows and not others, as once, few, many or a class when expanded.

d_gene: -
abundance: -
v_gene: TRBV7-6
j_gene: TRBJ2-5
CDR3aa: CASSLGVAEETQYF
CDR3nt: TGTGCCAGCAGCTTAGGGGTAGCTGAAGAGACCCAGTACTTC

d_gene: TRBD1
abundance: -
v_gene: TRBV7-8
j_gene: TRBJ1-2
CDR3aa: CASSPSLDRGLVGYTF
CDR3nt: TGTGCCAGCAGCCCCTCGCTGGACAGGGGTCTTGTGGGCTACACCTTC

d_gene: -
abundance: -
v_gene: TRBV6-1
j_gene: TRBJ1-2
CDR3aa: CASRARGYGYTF
CDR3nt: TGTGCCAGCAGGGCACGAGGTTATGGCTACACCTTC

d_gene: TRBD1
abundance: -
v_gene: TRBV19
j_gene: TRBJ1-1
CDR3aa: CASSSQGAEAFF
CDR3nt: TGTGCCAGTAGTAGCCAGGGGGCCGAAGCTTTCTTT

d_gene: -
abundance: -
v_gene: TRBV2
j_gene: TRBJ2-5
CDR3aa: CASSEWPRSGQETQYF
CDR3nt: TGTGCCAGCAGTGAATGGCCCAGGTCGGGCCAAGAGACCCAGTACTTC

d_gene: -
abundance: -
v_gene: TRBV28
j_gene: TRBJ2-7
CDR3aa: CASSRLAQGQPYEQYF
CDR3nt: TGTGCCAGCAGTCGGTTGGCGCAGGGCCAACCTTACGAGCAGTACTTC

d_gene: -
abundance: -
v_gene: TRBV7-2
j_gene: TRBJ2-2
CDR3aa: CASSFDPYTGELFF
CDR3nt: TGTGCCAGCAGCTTTGACCCGTACACCGGGGAGCTGTTTTTT

d_gene: -
abundance: once
v_gene: TRBV7-2
j_gene: TRBJ2-7
CDR3aa: CASSSGLTYEQYF
CDR3nt: TGTGCCAGCAGCTCCGGACTAACCTACGAGCAGTACTTC

d_gene: TRBD2
abundance: -
v_gene: TRBV4-2
j_gene: TRBJ2-7
CDR3aa: CASSQPTSGLYEQYF
CDR3nt: TGTGCCAGCAGCCAACCGACTAGCGGCCTCTACGAGCAGTACTTC

d_gene: -
abundance: -
v_gene: TRBV7-2
j_gene: TRBJ2-5
CDR3aa: CASSLGDWREVETQYF
CDR3nt: TGTGCCAGCAGCTTAGGCGACTGGCGCGAGGTTGAGACCCAGTACTTC

d_gene: -
abundance: -
v_gene: TRBV19
j_gene: TRBJ2-4
CDR3aa: CASTADGAAKNIQYF
CDR3nt: TGTGCCAGTACCGCCGACGGGGCAGCCAAAAACATTCAGTACTTC

d_gene: -
abundance: once
v_gene: TRBV7-2
j_gene: TRBJ2-7
CDR3aa: CASSLVLALSYEQYF
CDR3nt: TGTGCCAGCAGCTTGGTCCTAGCGCTATCCTACGAGCAGTACTTC

d_gene: TRBD1
abundance: -
v_gene: TRBV23-1
j_gene: TRBJ2-7
CDR3aa: CASSRIGTDYEQYF
CDR3nt: TGCGCCAGCAGTCGAATCGGGACAGACTACGAGCAGTACTTC

d_gene: -
abundance: -
v_gene: TRBV2
j_gene: TRBJ2-7
CDR3aa: CASRSAGTSSYEQYF
CDR3nt: TGTGCCAGCAGATCAGCCGGGACGTCCTCCTACGAGCAGTACTTC

d_gene: -
abundance: -
v_gene: TRBV27
j_gene: TRBJ1-5
CDR3aa: CASSLTGLQPQHF
CDR3nt: TGTGCCAGCAGTTTAACGGGGCTTCAGCCCCAGCATTTT

d_gene: -
abundance: -
v_gene: TRBV4-1
j_gene: TRBJ2-3
CDR3aa: CASSQGPQPNTDTQYF
CDR3nt: TGCGCCAGCAGCCAAGGGCCCCAACCGAACACAGATACGCAGTATTTT

d_gene: TRBD2
abundance: once
v_gene: TRBV5-1
j_gene: TRBJ2-7
CDR3aa: CASSLSGTTYEQYF
CDR3nt: TGCGCCAGCAGCTTGAGCGGGACTACCTACGAGCAGTACTTC

d_gene: TRBD2
abundance: -
v_gene: TRBV6-6
j_gene: TRBJ2-1
CDR3aa: CASSYIGTSGGGQFF
CDR3nt: TGTGCCAGCAGTTACATCGGGACTAGCGGGGGTGGGCAGTTCTTC

d_gene: -
abundance: -
v_gene: TRBV15
j_gene: TRBJ1-1
CDR3aa: CATSRGDGKATEAFF
CDR3nt: TGTGCCACCAGCAGGGGGGACGGAAAGGCCACTGAAGCTTTCTTT

d_gene: -
abundance: -
v_gene: TRBV6-5
j_gene: TRBJ2-1
CDR3aa: CASSYTGVRFF
CDR3nt: TGTGCCAGCAGCTACACTGGAGTAAGGTTCTTC

d_gene: -
abundance: -
v_gene: TRBV11-2
j_gene: TRBJ1-4
CDR3aa: CASSLMAGEKLFF
CDR3nt: TGTGCCAGCAGCTTAATGGCGGGTGAAAAACTGTTTTTT

d_gene: -
abundance: -
v_gene: TRBV7-3
j_gene: TRBJ2-1
CDR3aa: CASSLKGTGNEQFF
CDR3nt: TGTGCCAGCAGCTTAAAGGGGACTGGGAATGAGCAGTTCTTC

d_gene: -
abundance: -
v_gene: TRBV15
j_gene: TRBJ2-1
CDR3aa: CATSRATGYNEQFF
CDR3nt: TGTGCCACCAGCAGAGCAACGGGCTACAATGAGCAGTTCTTC

d_gene: -
abundance: -
v_gene: TRBV5-5
j_gene: TRBJ2-1
CDR3aa: CASSLWSSSYNEQFF
CDR3nt: TGTGCCAGCAGCTTATGGTCGAGCTCCTACAATGAGCAGTTCTTC

d_gene: TRBD2
abundance: -
v_gene: TRBV11-2
j_gene: TRBJ2-5
CDR3aa: CASSLGSSGGAGETQYF
CDR3nt: TGTGCCAGCAGCTTAGGCTCTAGCGGGGGGGCCGGAGAGACCCAGTACTTC

d_gene: -
abundance: -
v_gene: TRBV18
j_gene: TRBJ2-5
CDR3aa: CASSPQETQYF
CDR3nt: TGTGCCAGCTCACCACAAGAGACCCAGTACTTC

d_gene: -
abundance: -
v_gene: TRBV15
j_gene: TRBJ1-1
CDR3aa: CATSRDWWGRGRANENTEAFF
CDR3nt: TGTGCCACCAGCAGAGATTGGTGGGGCCGGGGCAGGGCGAACGAGAACACTGAAGCTTTCTTT

d_gene: -
abundance: -
v_gene: TRBV28
j_gene: TRBJ2-1
CDR3aa: CASRAVGWREQFF
CDR3nt: TGTGCCAGCAGGGCCGTAGGGTGGCGTGAGCAGTTCTTC

d_gene: TRBD1
abundance: -
v_gene: TRBV11-2
j_gene: TRBJ2-7
CDR3aa: CASSWGTGLVYEQYF
CDR3nt: TGTGCCAGCAGCTGGGGGACAGGGCTAGTCTACGAGCAGTACTTC

d_gene: -
abundance: -
v_gene: TRBV25-1
j_gene: TRBJ2-7
CDR3aa: CASSIRGYEQYF
CDR3nt: TGTGCCAGCAGTATAAGAGGCTACGAGCAGTACTTC

d_gene: TRBD1
abundance: -
v_gene: TRBV7-6
j_gene: TRBJ2-7
CDR3aa: CASSPSDRGKVEQYF
CDR3nt: TGTGCCAGCTCCCCTTCGGACAGGGGAAAGGTCGAGCAGTACTTC

d_gene: -
abundance: -
v_gene: TRBV28
j_gene: TRBJ1-3
CDR3aa: CASSFWGYGNTIYF
CDR3nt: TGTGCCAGCAGTTTTTGGGGTTACGGAAACACCATATATTTT

d_gene: -
abundance: once
v_gene: TRBV28
j_gene: TRBJ2-1
CDR3aa: CASSLTSGKQFF
CDR3nt: TGTGCCAGCAGTTTAACCTCGGGAAAGCAGTTCTTC

d_gene: -
abundance: -
v_gene: TRBV12-5
j_gene: TRBJ1-3
CDR3aa: CASGLVLSRIPGPDSGNTIYF
CDR3nt: TGTGCTAGTGGTTTGGTACTTTCCCGGATCCCCGGCCCGGACTCTGGAAACACCATATATTTT

d_gene: TRBD2
abundance: once
v_gene: TRBV13
j_gene: TRBJ2-1
CDR3aa: CASSLEGLAGGSYNEQFF
CDR3nt: TGTGCCAGCAGCTTAGAAGGACTAGCGGGGGGCTCCTACAATGAGCAGTTCTTC

d_gene: -
abundance: -
v_gene: TRBV29-1
j_gene: TRBJ1-5
CDR3aa: CSVGTPGQPQHF
CDR3nt: TGCAGCGTTGGCACGCCCGGGCAGCCCCAGCATTTT

d_gene: -
abundance: -
v_gene: TRBV5-6
j_gene: TRBJ2-5
CDR3aa: CASSLSWGQETQYF
CDR3nt: TGTGCCAGCAGCTTGTCATGGGGTCAAGAGACCCAGTACTTC